This T cell receptor (beta chain) emerged from a study of CD4+ T cells in melanoma. Libraries were prepared by immunoSEQ multiplex PCR; TCRdb keeps only in-frame clonotypes and omits some of them. The table records 13,000 to 15,000 clones, around two thirds of them present only once. The germline V and J ends were trimmed by 5 bases and 7 bases, with 26 bases remaining between them. From germline, CDR1 is SEHNR and CDR2 FQNEAQ (reference sequence). The CDR3 consists of 17 residues. This clone was counted between two and nine times. What it binds is unknown. Study-level points and caveats: Diverse differentiation states were reported for melanoma neoantigen-specific CD4+ T cells. A reported correlation linked neoantigen-specific CD4+ T cells to CD8+, macrophage and B cell function.

The gene calls are TRBV7-9 and TRBJ2-5; perhaps TRBD1 as D (7 bases). Sequencing used cells from a culture (not recorded whether cultured in vitro). This sequence was found in a human donor with melanoma. CDR3 sequence: CASSAARGGAGGWTQYF. CDR3 sequence (DNA): TGTGCCAGCAGCGCCGCTAGAGGGGGCGCCGGGGGTTGGACCCAGTACTTC.